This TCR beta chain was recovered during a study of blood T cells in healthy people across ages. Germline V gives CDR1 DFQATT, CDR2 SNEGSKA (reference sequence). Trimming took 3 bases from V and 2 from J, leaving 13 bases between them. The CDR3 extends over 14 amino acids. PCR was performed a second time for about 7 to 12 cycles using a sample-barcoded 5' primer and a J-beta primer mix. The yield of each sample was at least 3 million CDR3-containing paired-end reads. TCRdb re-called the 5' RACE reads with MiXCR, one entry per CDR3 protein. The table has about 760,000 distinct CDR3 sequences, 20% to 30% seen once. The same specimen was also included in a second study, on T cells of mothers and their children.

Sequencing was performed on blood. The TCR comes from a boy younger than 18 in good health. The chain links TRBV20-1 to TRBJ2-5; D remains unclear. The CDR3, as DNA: TGCAGTGCTAGTGCCCTTGGGTGGCAAGAGACCCAGTACTTC. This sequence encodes CSASALGWQETQYF.